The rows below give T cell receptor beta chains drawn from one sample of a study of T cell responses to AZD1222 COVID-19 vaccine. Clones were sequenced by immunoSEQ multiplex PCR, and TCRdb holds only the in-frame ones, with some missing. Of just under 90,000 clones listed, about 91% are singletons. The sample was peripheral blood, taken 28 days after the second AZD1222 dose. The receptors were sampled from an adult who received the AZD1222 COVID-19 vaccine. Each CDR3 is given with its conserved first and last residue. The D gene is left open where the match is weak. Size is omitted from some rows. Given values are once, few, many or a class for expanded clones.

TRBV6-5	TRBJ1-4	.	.	TGTGCCAGCAGTTACTCGAGGGGGGCGTATGAAAAACTGTTTTTT	CASSYSRGAYEKLFF
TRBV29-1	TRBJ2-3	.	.	TGCAGCGTTGACTGGGGGGCTGGCACAGATACGCAGTATTTT	CSVDWGAGTDTQYF
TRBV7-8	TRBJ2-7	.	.	TGTGCCAGCAGCTTAGACGGCGGGTTCCTTCTCTACGAGCAGTACTTC	CASSLDGGFLLYEQYF
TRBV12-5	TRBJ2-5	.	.	TGTGCTAGTGGCCCGATACACCAGACAGTGAGAGAGACCCAGTACTTC	CASGPIHQTVRETQYF
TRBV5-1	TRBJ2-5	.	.	TGCGCCAGCAGCTTGTACAGGACAGAGGAGACCCAGTACTTC	CASSLYRTEETQYF
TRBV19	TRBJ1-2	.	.	TGTGCCAGTAGAAAGGACGGCTTTGGAGGCTACACCTTC	CASRKDGFGGYTF
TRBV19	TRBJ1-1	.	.	TGTGCCAGTAGTATTGGGGGGCGCGATAACACTGAAGCTTTCTTT	CASSIGGRDNTEAFF
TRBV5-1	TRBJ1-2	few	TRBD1	TGCGCCAGCAGCCCCATCATGGGGCAGGGGGCGGTAGGCTACACCTTC	CASSPIMGQGAVGYTF
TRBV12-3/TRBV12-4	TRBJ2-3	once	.	TGTGCCAGCAGTTTACATATCCCAGATACGCAGTATTTT	CASSLHIPDTQYF
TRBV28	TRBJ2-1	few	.	TGTGCCAGCAGTCTTAACAATGAGCAGTTCTTC	CASSLNNEQFF
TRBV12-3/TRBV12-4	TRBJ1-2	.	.	TGTGCCAGCAGTCCAACAGGCGTCGGCTACACCTTC	CASSPTGVGYTF
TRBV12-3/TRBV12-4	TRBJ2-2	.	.	TGTGCCAGCAGCAAGGGTGGCGCCGGGGAGCTGTTTTTT	CASSKGGAGELFF
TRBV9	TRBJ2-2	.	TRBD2	TGTGCCAGCAGCATGCGGACTAGCGGGACCTCGAACACCGGGGAGCTGTTTTTT	CASSMRTSGTSNTGELFF
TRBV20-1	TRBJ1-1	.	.	TGCAGTGCCAGAATGAACACTGAAGCTTTCTTT	CSARMNTEAFF
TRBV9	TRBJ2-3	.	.	TGTGCCAGCAGCGCCGGCCGGACAGATACGCAGTATTTT	CASSAGRTDTQYF
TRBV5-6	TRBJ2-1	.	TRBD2	TGTGCCAGCAGCGCTATAGCGGGGGGTCTAAACAATGAGCAGTTCTTC	CASSAIAGGLNNEQFF
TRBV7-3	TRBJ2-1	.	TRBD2	TGTGCCAGCAGCACCGTAGCGGGGGATTACAATGAGCAGTTCTTC	CASSTVAGDYNEQFF
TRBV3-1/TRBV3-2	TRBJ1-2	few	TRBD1	TGTGCCAGCAGCCAGCCTGGGACAGGGAGAGGGACTGGCTACACCTTC	CASSQPGTGRGTGYTF
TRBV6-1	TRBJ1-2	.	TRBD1	TGTGCCAGCAGTGACCGGGACAGGGTTGCGGAACGGTATGGCTACACCTTC	CASSDRDRVAERYGYTF
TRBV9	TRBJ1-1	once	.	TGTGCCAGCAGCGCACAGGGCGAGAAAACTGAAGCTTTCTTT	CASSAQGEKTEAFF
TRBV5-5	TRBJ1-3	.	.	TGTGCCAGCAGCAATTTCCCGAGGACTGGAAACACCATATATTTT	CASSNFPRTGNTIYF
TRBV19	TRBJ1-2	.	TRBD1	TGTGCCCGACGGACAGGGGGAATAGAAGGCTACACCTTC	CARRTGGIEGYTF
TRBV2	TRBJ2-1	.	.	TGTGCCAGCAGAGCAGACAAGAACAATGAGCAGTTCTTC	CASRADKNNEQFF
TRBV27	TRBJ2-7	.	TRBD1	TGTGCCAGCAGCCTGCAGGGGGCTGGCTCCTACGAGCAGTACTTC	CASSLQGAGSYEQYF
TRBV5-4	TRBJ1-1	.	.	TGTGCCAGCAGCTTGGATGCTGGAAGGGGGGGAAGTATGAACACTGAAGCTTTCTTT	CASSLDAGRGGSMNTEAFF
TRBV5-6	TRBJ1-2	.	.	TGTGCCAGCAGCCCCGACCGATACCCTTTTGGGTATGGCTACACCTTC	CASSPDRYPFGYGYTF
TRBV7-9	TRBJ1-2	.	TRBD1	TGTGCCAGCAGCTTAGAGACAGGGTGGGCCAACTATGGCTACACCTTC	CASSLETGWANYGYTF
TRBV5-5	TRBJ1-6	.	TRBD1	TGTGCCAGCAGCTCTATGACAGGGTCCGGTAATTCACCCCTCCACTTT	CASSSMTGSGNSPLHF
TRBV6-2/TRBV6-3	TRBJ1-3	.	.	TGTGCCAGCAGCTCCGCCCGGGTTCTGACAGGAAACACCATATATTTT	CASSSARVLTGNTIYF
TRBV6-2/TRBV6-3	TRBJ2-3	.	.	TGTGCCAGCAGTTACCGGCGCGGTAGCACAGATACGCAGTATTTT	CASSYRRGSTDTQYF
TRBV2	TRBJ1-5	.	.	TGTGCCACCAGGCGAACCTCTTTTAGCAATCAGCCCCAGCATTTT	CATRRTSFSNQPQHF
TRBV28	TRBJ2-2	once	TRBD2	TGTGCCAGCAGTTTAGCGCTAGCGGGGGGGCAGACCGGGGAGCTGTTTTTT	CASSLALAGGQTGELFF
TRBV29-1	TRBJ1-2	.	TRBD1	TGCAGCGTTCTACAGGGGGTATCGAACTATGGCTACACCTTC	CSVLQGVSNYGYTF
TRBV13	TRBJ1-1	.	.	TGTGCCAGCGGAACAGGGATCATGAACACTGAAGCTTTCTTT	CASGTGIMNTEAFF
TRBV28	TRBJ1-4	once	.	TGTGCCAGCAGTTTAGGGGGGCCGCTCTCTAATGAAAAACTGTTTTTT	CASSLGGPLSNEKLFF
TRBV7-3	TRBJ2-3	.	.	TGTGCCAGCAGCTTAAACGCAGGGTGGGCGAATACGCAGTATTTT	CASSLNAGWANTQYF
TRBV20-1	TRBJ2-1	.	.	TGCGGGGCTACCTCCTACAATGAGCAGTTCTTC	CGATSYNEQFF
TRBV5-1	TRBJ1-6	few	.	TGCGCCAGCAGCCCCAGCAGGGAAGGCAATTCACCCCTCCACTTT	CASSPSREGNSPLHF
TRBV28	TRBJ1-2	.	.	TGTGCCAGCAGTTTCGGGGTCCCGTTCGAGGGATCTGGGTACTATGGCTACACCTTC	CASSFGVPFEGSGYYGYTF
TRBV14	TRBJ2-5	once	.	TGTGCCAGCAGCCTGGGGGCAGGGCCGACGGGGGAGACCCAGTACTTC	CASSLGAGPTGETQYF
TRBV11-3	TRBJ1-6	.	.	TGTGCCAGCAGCTTAGATGTGGGCGATTCACCCCTCCACTTT	CASSLDVGDSPLHF
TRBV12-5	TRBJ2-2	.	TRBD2	TGTGCTAGTGGTACCCGACTAGCGGGGACCACCGGGGAGCTGTTTTTT	CASGTRLAGTTGELFF
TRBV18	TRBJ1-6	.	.	TGTGCCAGCTCACCCGTGGAGGCTGGAGATTCACCCCTCCACTTT	CASSPVEAGDSPLHF
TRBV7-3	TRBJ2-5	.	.	TGTGCCAGCAGCTTAGGGCCTGGGCTAGCAGAGGAGACCCAGTACTTC	CASSLGPGLAEETQYF
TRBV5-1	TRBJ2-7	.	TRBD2	TGCGCCAGCAGCTTGGCCTCGAGCGGGGGAATTTACGAGCAGTACTTC	CASSLASSGGIYEQYF
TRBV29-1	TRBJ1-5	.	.	TGCAGCGTCGTTTTCGTCCAGGGGATCGGTCAGCCCCAGCATTTT	CSVVFVQGIGQPQHF
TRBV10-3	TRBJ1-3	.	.	TGTGCCATCAGTGAGTCCCCCGTCGAGGGAAACACCATATATTTT	CAISESPVEGNTIYF
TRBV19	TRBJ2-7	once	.	TGTGCCAGTAGTATCGTCCCAGGAGGCTACGAGCAGTACTTC	CASSIVPGGYEQYF
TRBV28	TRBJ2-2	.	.	TGCGGTACAGGTGTTCTCACCGGGGAGCTGTTTTTT	CGTGVLTGELFF